The 14 T cell receptor beta chains given below trace back to one sample, sequenced in a study of cytomegalovirus exposure and HLA in healthy donors. In the PCR, 60 Vbeta and 13 Jbeta primers were used. Clones were sequenced by immunoSEQ multiplex PCR, and TCRdb holds only the in-frame ones, with some missing. The top ten clones hold about 6.8% of a sample with some 140,000 clones, 70% to 80% of them seen once. Sequenced sample: PBMCs. These receptors were collected from a man between 35 and 55 years old in good health and CMV-seropositive.

The chain uses TRBV4-1 and TRBJ2-3, with TRBD2 identical over 14 bases. CDR3 length: 22 amino acids. Trimming cost V 2 bases and J 5 bases; bases outside gene matches: 21. Germline V CDR1 and CDR2: MGHRA, YSYEKL. CDR3 amino acids: CASSQPGPTTSGRAREGDTQYF. The CDR3 bases are TGCGCCAGCAGCCAACCCGGGCCCACGACTAGCGGGAGGGCCAGGGAGGGAGATACGCAGTATTTT.

The table lists this clone with a few counts. This sequence joins TRBV21-1 and TRBJ1-5; no DNA check was done on the table's D call, TRBD1. TRBV21-1 is flagged as a pseudogene. This CDR3 contains 18 residues. CDR3 in amino acids: CASSIGGTQGGSNQPQHF. The CDR3 nucleotides are TGTGCCAGCAGCATAGGGGGAACCCAGGGCGGTAGCAATCAGCCCCAGCATTTT.

The chain links TRBV18 to TRBJ2-5; 8 positions agree with TRBD2. The CDR3 has 20 amino acids. Germline V CDR1 and CDR2: KGHSH, LQKENI. The trim removed 5 bases at V and 0 bases at J, leaving 20 bases unmatched. For the CDR3, the DNA is TGTGCCAGCTCAATCCGACTAGCGCCGTACTTAGAGGCTAACCAAGAGACCCAGTACTTC. Its translation is CASSIRLAPYLEANQETQYF.

In this sample, this clone turned up a few times. V and J are TRBV30 and TRBJ1-6, with a weak D call TRBD1 (5 bases). V lost 1 base and J lost 10, with 17 bases in between. CDR3 length equals 15 residues. The germline V gene encodes CDR1 GTSNPN and CDR2 SVGIG (reference sequence). In DNA form, the CDR3 reads TGTGCCTGGAGTGCTTTGCAGGGCCCCGACTCACCCCTCCACTTT. This codes for CAWSALQGPDSPLHF.

V is TRBV6-1 and J is TRBJ1-6; the D gene is possibly TRBD1 (5 bases). With 2 bases removed from V and 10 bases from J, the gap between germline ends came to 15 bases. The germline V gene encodes CDR1 MNHNS and CDR2 SASEGT. CDR3 size: 15 residues. The CDR3 loop reads CASSELRESSSPLHF. DNA for the CDR3: TGTGCCAGCAGTGAACTCAGGGAATCCTCCTCACCCCTCCACTTT.

This clone was seen just once. The chain combines TRBV5-4 with TRBJ2-3; unclear D gene. With 8 bases removed from V and 4 bases from J, the gap between germline ends came to 8 bases. Per the germline V gene, CDR1 is SGHNT and CDR2 is YYREEE (reference sequence). CDR3 length: 11 residues. The DNA of the CDR3 is TGTGCCAGGATCGAGGCAGATACGCAGTATTTT. Its translation is CARIEADTQYF.

This clone was seen a handful of times. The chain carries TRBV30 and TRBJ1-3, with D tentatively TRBD1 (5 bases). Germline V lookup: CDR1 GTSNPN, CDR2 SVGIG (reference sequence). The CDR3 runs to 14 residues. Trimming took off 4 bases at V and 0 bases at J, with 10 bases between the two ends. CDR3 in DNA: TGTGCCTGGAAGGGGCCCTACTCTGGAAACACCATATATTTT. It is translated as CAWKGPYSGNTIYF.

The V gene is TRBV19, the J gene TRBJ2-7, with TRBD1 matching over 7 bases. This CDR3 spans 14 amino acids. The germline gives CDR1 LNHDA, CDR2 SQIVND (reference sequence). After removal of 5 bases from V and 5 bases from J, the junction contained 9 bases not matched to a gene. CDR3: CASSPRGQGDEQYF. The CDR3 DNA is TGTGCCAGTAGTCCGCGAGGGCAGGGGGACGAGCAGTACTTC.

This chain links TRBV5-1 with TRBJ2-1; maybe TRBD2 (6 bases). CDR3 length equals 17 residues. Germline CDR1 is SGHRS and CDR2 is YFSETQ. Deletions cut 1 base from V and 0 bases from J, with 14 bases between. Here the CDR3 DNA reads TGCGCCAGCAGCTTGACCGGCGGGGCTAGCTCCTACAATGAGCAGTTCTTC. This gives the protein CASSLTGGASSYNEQFF.

This clone was observed a single time. This rearrangement joins TRBV18 to TRBJ1-1; 7 bases are shared with TRBD1. Losses at the gene ends were 6 bases for V and 2 bases for J; bases not matched to a gene: 6. The germline CDR1 and CDR2 sequences are KGHSH and LQKENI. This CDR3 is built from 14 residues. CDR3 DNA: TGTGCCAGCTCTAGGACAGGAGAAAACACTGAAGCTTTCTTT. Translated: CASSRTGENTEAFF.

In nucleotides, the CDR3 is TGTGCCAGCAGCCCTCAGACCCTAGCGGACACTGAAGCTTTCTTT. Protein: CASSPQTLADTEAFF. The J gene is TRBJ1-1, the V gene TRBV5-6; D gene uncertain. Germline CDR1 is SGHDT and CDR2 is YYEEEE. This CDR3 contains 15 residues. V was clipped by 4 bases and J by 3 bases, with 16 bases between them.

The chain recombines TRBV5-1 with TRBJ2-5; 8 positions agree with TRBD1. Germline V gives CDR1 SGHRS, CDR2 YFSETQ. The CDR3 consists of 16 residues. Losses at the gene ends were 0 bases for V and 2 bases for J; bases not matched to a gene: 6. The CDR3 sequence: CASSLAGTGLQETQYF. The CDR3 coding sequence is TGCGCCAGCAGCTTGGCGGGGACAGGCTTACAAGAGACCCAGTACTTC.

The chain has TRBV7-9 and TRBJ2-6, with D unresolved. The CDR3 has 14 amino acids. V was clipped by 3 bases and J by 4 bases, with 7 bases between them. Germline-derived CDR1 and CDR2 are SEHNR and FQNEAQ (reference sequence). CDR3 sequence reads: CASSFLSGANVLTF. In nucleotides, the CDR3 is TGTGCCAGCAGCTTTCTATCCGGGGCCAACGTCCTGACTTTC.

This chain joins TRBV6-5 and TRBJ1-6, with 7 bases identical to TRBD1. CDR1 MNHEY and CDR2 SVGAGI come from the germline V gene. Trimming at V came to 5 bases and at J to 7 bases, leaving 8 bases not matched to a gene. The CDR3 runs to 15 residues. The CDR3 sequence: CASSPPDRFNSPLHF. The CDR3 DNA is TGTGCCAGCAGTCCGCCGGACAGGTTCAATTCACCCCTCCACTTT.